This T cell receptor beta chain derives from a study of blood T cell repertoires in COVID-19. Study context: Both acute and convalescent COVID-19 samples were obtained from the United States, Italy and Spain. T cells, B-cell-depleted T cells, or PBMCs provided the cDNA or gDNA that served as material.

The CDR3 has 15 amino acids. Trimming removed 1 base from V and 4 bases from J, with 10 bases in between. Germline V gene data show CDR1 as SEHNR and CDR2 as FQNEAQ (reference sequence). Original data processing: Amplification of reference gene primers provided the estimated nucleated cell counts. Assay used: immunoSEQ multiplex PCR; TCRdb lists only in-frame clones, some missing. Clone size and the V and J calls come from that table; the DNA yielded D and trimming. The sample comprises some 130,000 clones, around 84% of which are singletons, and 17% rests with the top ten. The rearrangement uses TRBV7-9 and TRBJ2-2, with D possibly TRBD1 on 5 matching bases. The sequence came from an elderly woman with acute or convalescent COVID-19. Sequenced material: peripheral blood. Here the CDR3 DNA reads TGTGCCAGCAGCTTAGTGACTCAGGGCACCGGGGAGCTGTTTTTT. It is translated as CASSLVTQGTGELFF.